One and the same sample provided the 28 T cell receptor beta chains below, sequenced in a study of T cell responses to AZD1222 COVID-19 vaccine. This table comes from immunoSEQ multiplex PCR, and its TCRdb copy is limited to in-frame clones, with some not included. The sample holds roughly 200,000 clones, about 95% seen once. The sequencing used peripheral blood, collected 28 days after the second dose of the MenACWY control vaccine. The receptors originated from an adult who received the MenACWY meningococcal vaccine as a control.

The V and J genes are TRBV9 and TRBJ2-7; 11 nucleotides agree with TRBD1. The CDR3 has 14 residues. After removal of 4 bases from V and 5 bases from J, the junction contained 5 bases not matched to a gene. Germline V lookup: CDR1 SGDLS, CDR2 YYNGEE. DNA for the CDR3: TGTGCCAGCAGCCCGTGGACAGGGGGCGACGAGCAGTACTTC. Its protein is CASSPWTGGDEQYF.

This clone occurred once. The chain combines TRBV27 with TRBJ1-5, with D unresolved. This CDR3 contains 15 residues. Trimming removed 0 bases from V and 2 bases from J, with 8 bases in between. CDR1 and CDR2 from the germline V gene are MNHEY and SMNVEV (reference sequence). The CDR3 reads CASSLSLGGNQPQHF. As DNA, the CDR3 is TGTGCCAGCAGTTTATCTTTGGGTGGCAATCAGCCCCAGCATTTT.

V usage is TRBV5-1 and J usage is TRBJ1-1; no clear D. This CDR3 comprises 14 residues. V dropped 2 bases and J dropped 1 base, with 9 bases sitting between them. CDR1 and CDR2 (germline): SGHRS, YFSETQ. CDR3 residues: CASSFRTGNTEAFF. The CDR3 DNA sequence: TGCGCCAGCAGCTTCCGGACGGGGAACACTGAAGCTTTCTTT. Complete variable domain (other parts from reference TRBV5-1 and TRBJ1-1): KAGVTQTPRYLIKTRGQQVTLSCSPISGHRSVSWYQQTPGQGLQFLFEYFSETQRNKGNFPGRFSGRQFSNSRSEMNVSTLELGDSALYLCASSFRTGNTEAFFGQGTRLTVV.

This chain connects TRBV5-6 to TRBJ2-7; the match to TRBD2 covers 15 bases. Germline V gene sequence: CDR1 SGHDT, CDR2 YYEEEE. The trim removed 4 bases at V and 4 bases at J, leaving 9 bases unmatched. This CDR3 spans 17 amino acids. This CDR3 reads CASSRTSGGVLSYEQYF. The CDR3 DNA reads as TGTGCCAGCAGCCGGACTAGCGGGGGGGTTTTATCGTACGAGCAGTACTTC.

V gene TRBV10-3 combines with J gene TRBJ2-7; 9 bases line up with TRBD2. The CDR3 extends over 14 amino acids. V shed 6 bases, J shed 5 bases, and the junction held 8 bases outside the gene matches. Germline V gene data show CDR1 as ENHRY and CDR2 as SYGVKD. The CDR3 DNA sequence: TGTGCCATCAGGACGGCGGGAGGGCCAAACGAGCAGTACTTC. It translates to CAIRTAGGPNEQYF.

The rearrangement links TRBV7-9 to TRBJ1-5, with D unclear. V was trimmed by 5 bases and J by 2 bases, leaving 16 bases between them. This CDR3 region has 16 residues. Germline V gene sequence: CDR1 SEHNR, CDR2 FQNEAQ (reference sequence). Written as DNA, the CDR3 is TGTGCCAGCAGCCCTCAAGGTGGGTCAGGCAATCAGCCCCAGCATTTT. It translates to CASSPQGGSGNQPQHF.

The V call is TRBV12-3 or TRBV12-4, the J call TRBJ2-3; 8 bases line up with TRBD1. Unmatched junction bases numbered 6, after V lost 5 bases and J lost 8 bases. The CDR3 runs to 13 residues. In DNA form, the CDR3 reads TGTGCCAGCAGTAATGGACAGGGCGGTACGCAGTATTTT. Translating gives CASSNGQGGTQYF.

V usage is TRBV6-6 and J usage is TRBJ2-3; 7 nucleotides line up with TRBD2. V gave up 0 bases and J gave up 4 bases; unmatched junction bases: 7. CDR1 and CDR2 from the germline V gene are MNHNY and SVGAGI (reference sequence). CDR3 length: 16 residues. CDR3 sequence (DNA): TGTGCCAGCAGTTACTCGCGACTAGCAAGCCCAGATACGCAGTATTTT. Protein: CASSYSRLASPDTQYF.

Worth noting for this clone: The identical CDR3 is also encoded by other nucleotide sequences in the sample. The V and J genes are TRBV6-2 or TRBV6-3 and TRBJ2-4; 8 bases are shared with TRBD1. The germline V gene has CDR1 MNHEY and CDR2 SVGEGT. CDR3 length: 12 residues. J was trimmed by 6 bases and V by 6 bases; bases with no gene match: 1. The DNA of the CDR3 is TGTGCCAGCAGCGGACAGGGAAACATTCAGTACTTC. It codes for CASSGQGNIQYF.

The chain joins TRBV15 to TRBJ2-2, with 7 bases fitting TRBD1. V trimming: 11 bases; J trimming: 6 bases; junction bases outside the gene matches: 9. The CDR3 has 13 amino acids. CDR1 is LNHNV and CDR2 is YYDKDF in the germline V gene (reference sequence). The CDR3 here is CASGTATAGELFF. CDR3 sequence (DNA): TGTGCCTCGGGGACAGCCACCGCCGGGGAGCTGTTTTTT.

This sequence joins TRBV7-8 and TRBJ2-7; perhaps TRBD1 as D (6 bases). The CDR3 is 13 amino acids. Germline CDR1 is SGHVS and CDR2 is FQNEAQ. V lost 5 bases and J lost 6, with 14 bases in between. CDR3 sequence reads: CASSPQGHLEQYF. The CDR3 DNA follows: TGTGCCAGCAGCCCTCAGGGGCACCTCGAGCAGTACTTC.

The chain has TRBV19 and TRBJ1-5, with D possibly TRBD1 on 5 matching bases. Trimming took off 3 bases at V and 1 base at J, with 13 bases between the two ends. The CDR3 spans 16 residues. Germline CDR1 is LNHDA and CDR2 is SQIVND (reference sequence). The CDR3 protein is CASSMWAPGSNQPQHF. In nucleotides, the CDR3 is TGTGCCAGTAGTATGTGGGCCCCAGGGAGCAATCAGCCCCAGCATTTT.

This chain uses TRBV3-1 (or the pseudogene TRBV3-2) with TRBJ1-3; D is uncertain. V shed 0 bases and J shed 0 bases, with 6 bases lying between them. The germline gives CDR1 LGHDT, CDR2 YNNKEL (reference sequence). There are 15 residues in the CDR3. CDR3 sequence reads: CASSQEWDSGNTIYF. CDR3 in DNA: TGTGCCAGCAGCCAAGAATGGGACTCTGGAAACACCATATATTTT.

The genes are TRBV19 and TRBJ2-6, with TRBD1 as a possible D gene (5 bases). The CDR3 totals 15 residues. Looked up from germline, CDR1 is LNHDA and CDR2 is SQIVND (reference sequence). Trimming removed 5 bases from V and 3 bases from J, with 11 bases in between. The CDR3 DNA follows: TGTGCCAGTAGTGCCACAGGTAGTGGGGCCAACGTCCTGACTTTC. Translated: CASSATGSGANVLTF.

This clone appeared once. The chain is built from TRBV29-1 and TRBJ1-1; possibly TRBD1 for D (5 bases). Germline CDR1 SQVTM, CDR2 ANQGSEA. The length of the CDR3 is 13 residues. V lost 6 bases, J lost 3 bases, and 14 bases lay in between. Written as DNA, the CDR3 is TGCAGCGTGAGGCGGGGCGGCGACACTGAAGCTTTCTTT. It codes for CSVRRGGDTEAFF.

V usage is TRBV5-1 and J usage is TRBJ2-3; D is ambiguous. This CDR3 comprises 13 residues. Germline V gene data show CDR1 as SGHRS and CDR2 as YFSETQ. V lost 3 bases and J 2 bases, leaving 7 bases between the germline ends. In DNA, the CDR3 is TGCGCCAGCAGCTGGCGTTCCACAGATACGCAGTATTTT. It is translated as CASSWRSTDTQYF.

V is TRBV6-5 and J is TRBJ2-1; TRBD2 matches 14 bases. Germline V lookup: CDR1 MNHEY, CDR2 SVGAGI. The CDR3 spans 15 residues. The V and J ends lost 2 bases and 10 bases, in that order; junction bases with no gene match: 4. CDR3 amino acids: CASSYGTSGGGEQFF. The CDR3, as DNA: TGTGCCAGCAGTTACGGGACTAGCGGGGGTGGGGAGCAGTTCTTC.

The V call is TRBV18, the J call TRBJ2-7; a weak D match, TRBD2 (8 bases). V dropped 0 bases and J dropped 3 bases, with 15 bases sitting between them. The CDR3 is made up of 16 amino acids. Germline V gene sequence: CDR1 KGHSH, CDR2 LQKENI. Here the CDR3 DNA reads TGTGCCAGCTCACCACCGTACAGGGGACTAGGCTACGAGCAGTACTTC. It codes for CASSPPYRGLGYEQYF.

In the case of this clone: The junction shows a germline mismatch at one end, possibly a read error. The chain is built from TRBV4-1 and TRBJ1-4; D unresolved. This CDR3 comprises 11 residues. Germline V gene lookup returns CDR1 MGHRA and CDR2 YSYEKL. The CDR3 region is CASSQDLRLVF. The CDR3 nucleotides read TGCGCCAGCAGCCAAGATCTGCGACTCGTTTTT.

The chain is built from TRBV5-1 and TRBJ1-5; the match to TRBD1 covers 10 bases. The V gene end was trimmed by 4 bases and the J gene end by 7 bases; junction bases not matched to a gene: 5. This CDR3 has 14 residues. Germline values: CDR1 SGHRS, CDR2 YFSETQ. Here the CDR3 DNA reads TGCGCCAGCAGCCCCGGGACAGGGGAACAGCCCCAGCATTTT. It translates to CASSPGTGEQPQHF. The variable domain in full, with the rest retrieved from reference TRBV5-1 and TRBJ1-5, is KAGVTQTPRYLIKTRGQQVTLSCSPISGHRSVSWYQQTPGQGLQFLFEYFSETQRNKGNFPGRFSGRQFSNSRSEMNVSTLELGDSALYLCASSPGTGEQPQHFGDGTRLSIL.

V is TRBV19 and J is TRBJ1-4; D possibly corresponds to TRBD1 (6 bases). Germline V gene lookup returns CDR1 LNHDA and CDR2 SQIVND (reference sequence). The CDR3 length is 16 residues. Trimming removed 4 bases from V and 5 bases from J, with 17 bases in between. CDR3 coding DNA: TGTGCCAGTAGTAGCCGATCGGGACAAAGGAATGAAAAACTGTTTTTT. Translation: CASSSRSGQRNEKLFF.

DNA of the CDR3: TGTGCCAGCATCTTTTCCTTGGACAGGGAGGAGCAGTACTTC. It yields the protein CASIFSLDREEQYF. This chain connects TRBV5-5 to TRBJ2-7; 8 bases fit TRBD1. This CDR3 comprises 14 residues. V lost 6 bases to trimming and J lost 7 bases; unmatched junction nucleotides: 12. CDR1 is SGHKS, CDR2 YYEKEE, per germline (reference sequence).

The chain is built from TRBV18 and TRBJ1-6, with unresolved D. V lost 5 bases and J lost 9, with 14 bases in between. Germline V gives CDR1 KGHSH, CDR2 LQKENI. The CDR3 spans 14 residues. This CDR3 reads CASSKLVVGSPLHF. CDR3 sequence (DNA): TGTGCCAGCTCAAAATTGGTTGTGGGTTCACCCCTCCACTTT.

This chain uses TRBV28 with TRBJ2-5; D gene unclear. V shed 2 bases and J shed 6 bases, with 7 bases lying between them. Per germline, CDR1 MDHEN and CDR2 SYDVKM. The CDR3 totals 12 residues. DNA for the CDR3: TGTGCCAGCAGTTTAGGCACCCAGACCCAGTACTTC. It specifies CASSLGTQTQYF. The full variable domain, rest sourced from reference TRBV28 and TRBJ2-5, is DVKVTQSSRYLVKRTGEKVFLECVQDMDHENMFWYRQDPGLGLRLIYFSYDVKMKEKGDIPEGYSVSREKKERFSLILESASTNQTSMYLCASSLGTQTQYFGPGTRLLVL.

This chain links TRBV6-5 with TRBJ1-5; D possibly corresponds to TRBD1 (5 bases). V lost 0 bases, J lost 3 bases, and 12 bases lay in between. The CDR3 length is 16 residues. Germline CDR1 MNHEY, CDR2 SVGAGI. The CDR3 loop is CASSYSSRGDNQPQHF. CDR3 nucleotides: TGTGCCAGCAGTTACTCGAGCCGGGGGGACAATCAGCCCCAGCATTTT.

The V and J genes are TRBV9 and TRBJ2-7, with unresolved D. Trimming removed 5 bases at V and 5 bases at J, with 11 bases between. Germline values: CDR1 SGDLS, CDR2 YYNGEE. The CDR3 sequence is 12 residues long. As DNA, the CDR3 is TGTGCCAGCAGTGAATCTGGGAACGAGCAGTACTTC. Protein: CASSESGNEQYF.

The gene calls are TRBV24-1 and TRBJ2-7, with D possibly being TRBD1 or TRBD2 (5 bases each). V dropped 3 bases and J dropped 1 base, with 15 bases sitting between them. Germline V gene data show CDR1 as KGHDR and CDR2 as SFDVKD. The CDR3 length is 16 residues. CDR3 sequence reads: CATSDTGTPVSYEQYF. The CDR3 DNA is TGTGCCACCAGTGATACCGGGACCCCTGTTTCCTACGAGCAGTACTTC.

This clone has only one observation. V usage is TRBV9 and J usage is TRBJ2-7; TRBD2 agrees at 13 bases. The junction had 4 bases not matched to a gene; V was cut back by 4 bases and J by 6 bases. This CDR3 comprises 14 residues. CDR1 and CDR2 (germline): SGDLS, YYNGEE. Written as DNA, the CDR3 is TGTGCCAGCAGCCTGGGACTAGCGGGATCCGAGCAGTACTTC. It specifies CASSLGLAGSEQYF.